The TCR beta chain under discussion was sequenced for a study of CD8 T cells in ankylosing spondylitis. Study-level findings and limits: Characteristic, it appeared, of ankylosing spondylitis blood was a TCR beta motif of eight or nine highly homologous variants. Significant enrichment of disease-linked clones was reported in matched ankylosing spondylitis synovial fluid. Some motif variants had been reported before (in reactive arthritis synovial fluid and blood).

Each CDR3 protein gets one entry after TCRdb re-called the 5' RACE reads with MiXCR. The sample carries about 240,000 distinct CDR3 sequences, around 7.8% recorded once. The CDR3 is 13 amino acids. CDR1 is SGHRS, CDR2 YFSETQ, per germline. This clonotype showed up many times. Its antigen is not identified. One end of the junction is discordant with germline, which a read error may explain. Sequenced: blood, either unsorted or a sorted T cell fraction (not recorded which). The V call is TRBV5-1, the J call TRBJ2-7; D is undetermined. The clonotype was recovered from a male donor with ankylosing spondylitis or in good health (not recorded which). The CDR3 DNA sequence: TGCGCCTGCAGACCCCACAACTCCTACGAGCAGTACTTC. It translates to CACRPHNSYEQYF.